Following are 32 T cell receptor beta chains from one sample sequenced in a study of cytomegalovirus exposure and HLA in healthy donors. The PCR was carried out with 60 Vbeta primers and 13 Jbeta primers. The method was immunoSEQ multiplex PCR; TCRdb's version includes in-frame clones alone and lacks a portion of them. The sample yields 90,000 to 140,000 clones, 76% seen once. The sample taken for sequencing was PBMCs. These receptors were taken from a man in his forties in good health and CMV-seropositive.

In its sample, this clone was seen a few times. The V call is TRBV7-2, the J call TRBJ1-5, with TRBD1 matching 7 bases. With V trimmed by 5 bases and J by 6 bases, 4 bases remained unmatched. CDR1 is SGHTA, CDR2 FQGNSA, per germline. This CDR3 contains 13 residues. The CDR3 reads CASSPQGTQPQHF. CDR3 DNA: TGTGCCAGCAGCCCACAGGGGACTCAGCCCCAGCATTTT. The full variable domain, rest sourced from reference TRBV7-2 and TRBJ1-5, is GAGVSQSPSNKVTEKGKDVELRCDPISGHTALYWYRQSLGQGLEFLIYFQGNSAPDKSGLPSDRFSAERTGGSVSTLTIQRTQQEDSAVYLCASSPQGTQPQHFGDGTRLSIL.

This chain uses TRBV4-1 with TRBJ2-1; 13 nucleotides match TRBD2. After removal of 1 base from V and 3 bases from J, the junction contained 3 bases not matched to a gene. Germline V gives CDR1 MGHRA, CDR2 YSYEKL. This CDR3 has 17 residues. CDR3 loop: CASSQGGLAGNYNEQFF. The CDR3 DNA reads TGCGCCAGCAGCCAAGGGGGACTAGCGGGAAACTACAATGAGCAGTTCTTC.

Comment on this clone: An end of the junction differs from the germline gene, which may be a read error. The chain employs TRBV30 and TRBJ2-4; weak D call: TRBD2 (6 bases). This CDR3 is built from 13 residues. Germline loops: CDR1 GTSNPN, CDR2 SVGIG (reference sequence). DNA for the CDR3: TGTGCCTGGGGGGGGTTCGGCAAAAACAGTCAGTACTTC. It is translated as CAWGGFGKNSQYF. Full variable domain (remainder filled in from reference TRBV30 and TRBJ2-4): SQTIHQWPATLVQPVGSPLSLECTVEGTSNPNLYWYRQAAGRGLQLLFYSVGIGQISSEVPQNLSASRPQDRQFILSSKKLLLSDSGFYLCAWGGFGKNSQYFGAGTRLSVL.

The chain combines TRBV11-2 with TRBJ2-3, with 7 bases that match TRBD2. CDR3 length: 17 amino acids. CDR1 and CDR2 (germline): SGHAT, FQNNGV. The trim removed 4 bases at V and 2 bases at J, leaving 12 bases unmatched. The CDR3 is CASSYLGGFGLTDTQYF. CDR3 in DNA: TGTGCCAGCAGCTATTTGGGGGGGTTTGGCCTCACAGATACGCAGTATTTT.

The chain recombines TRBV7-2 with TRBJ2-7; 10 nucleotides match TRBD1. The CDR3 sequence is 17 residues long. Unmatched junction bases numbered 11, after V lost 2 bases and J lost 4 bases. Germline V CDR1 and CDR2: SGHTA, FQGNSA. CDR3 nucleotide sequence: TGTGCCAGCAGCTTAAAGCGCATGGGACAGGGGTCATACGAGCAGTACTTC. Translated, it gives CASSLKRMGQGSYEQYF.

This clone showed up just once. The chain uses TRBV19 and TRBJ2-5; 9 nucleotides match TRBD1. V trimming: 9 bases; J trimming: 5 bases; junction bases outside the gene matches: 7. Germline lookup yields CDR1 LNHDA and CDR2 SQIVND (reference sequence). The CDR3 covers 13 residues. CDR3 sequence (DNA): TGTGCCAGCGCCCGGGACAGGGCGGAGACCCAGTACTTC. Its protein product is CASARDRAETQYF.

This clone was picked up a small number of times. The chain carries TRBV5-4 and TRBJ1-2, with 9 nucleotides matching TRBD1. Germline V gene sequence: CDR1 SGHNT, CDR2 YYREEE (reference sequence). V was pared by 2 bases and J by 8 bases, with 4 bases of the junction left unmatched. The CDR3 covers 13 residues. This CDR3 is CASSFPDRGGYTF. The CDR3 DNA reads as TGTGCCAGCAGCTTTCCGGACAGGGGCGGCTACACCTTC. The full variable domain, completed using reference TRBV5-4 and TRBJ1-2, is ETGVTQSPTHLIKTRGQQVTLRCSSQSGHNTVSWYQQALGQGPQFIFQYYREEENGRGNFPPRFSGLQFPNYSSELNVNALELDDSALYLCASSFPDRGGYTFGSGTRLTVV.

The CDR3 here is CAISQTGPYEQYF. The DNA of the CDR3 is TGTGCCATCAGCCAGACGGGTCCCTACGAGCAGTACTTC. The chain has TRBV10-3 and TRBJ2-7; D is unclear. Trimming cost V 6 bases and J 2 bases, with 11 bases left between them. This CDR3 contains 13 residues. Per germline, CDR1 ENHRY and CDR2 SYGVKD.

The chain has TRBV7-3 and TRBJ2-7, with D tentatively TRBD1 (7 bases). The CDR3 covers 15 residues. V dropped 2 bases and J dropped 3 bases, with 14 bases sitting between them. Germline V gives CDR1 SGHTA, CDR2 FQGTGA. CDR3 loop: CASSLAGRGDYEQYF. The CDR3 coding sequence is TGTGCCAGCAGCTTAGCTGGCAGGGGGGACTACGAGCAGTACTTC.

The chain uses TRBV7-2 and TRBJ1-5, with a tentative D call TRBD1 (6 bases). V was cut by 5 bases and J by 5 bases, with 10 bases left in between. The germline V gene has CDR1 SGHTA and CDR2 FQGNSA. This CDR3 is 13 amino acids long. The CDR3 sequence is CASSRGGDQPQHF. The CDR3 DNA follows: TGTGCCAGCAGCCGAGGGGGAGATCAGCCCCAGCATTTT.

The rearrangement uses TRBV13 and TRBJ1-1, with D tentatively TRBD1 (6 bases). The CDR3 totals 15 residues. The V and J ends lost 5 bases and 0 bases respectively, with 13 bases between them. Looked up from germline, CDR1 is PRHDT and CDR2 is FYEKMQ (reference sequence). CDR3 sequence reads: CASSPYQGMNTEAFF. Written as DNA, the CDR3 is TGTGCCAGCAGCCCATATCAGGGGATGAACACTGAAGCTTTCTTT.

J is TRBJ2-1 and V is TRBV10-1; D is possibly TRBD2 (5 bases). V lost 4 bases and J 0 bases, leaving 13 bases between the germline ends. Looked up from germline, CDR1 is WNHNN and CDR2 is SYGVQD (reference sequence). The CDR3 is made up of 16 amino acids. Here the CDR3 reads CASSAGNDGSYNEQFF. The CDR3 DNA reads as TGCGCCAGCAGTGCGGGGAACGATGGCTCCTACAATGAGCAGTTCTTC.

The CDR3 region is CASSFDRSYEQYF. The DNA for the CDR3 is TGTGCCAGCAGCTTCGACAGATCCTACGAGCAGTACTTC. The chain couples TRBV5-6 to TRBJ2-7, with D possibly being TRBD1 (5 bases). Per the germline V gene, CDR1 is SGHDT and CDR2 is YYEEEE. The CDR3 loop spans 13 amino acids. V was pared by 2 bases and J by 1 base, with 7 bases between. The whole variable domain, filled in from reference TRBV5-6 and TRBJ2-7, reads DAGVTQSPTHLIKTRGQQVTLRCSPKSGHDTVSWYQQALGQGPQFIFQYYEEEERQRGNFPDRFSGHQFPNYSSELNVNALLLGDSALYLCASSFDRSYEQYFGPGTRLTVT.

The rearrangement uses TRBV7-3 and TRBJ1-6; the D is unclear. V dropped 3 bases and J dropped 7 bases, with 10 bases sitting between them. Germline CDR1 is SGHTA and CDR2 is FQGTGA. There are 14 residues in the CDR3. In nucleotides, the CDR3 is TGTGCCAGCAGCTTGGGCAGAACAAATTCACCCCTCCACTTT. Its translation: CASSLGRTNSPLHF. The full variable domain, completed using reference TRBV7-3 and TRBJ1-6, is GAGVSQTPSNKVTEKGKYVELRCDPISGHTALYWYRQSLGQGPEFLIYFQGTGAADDSGLPNDRFFAVRPEGSVSTLKIQRTERGDSAVYLCASSLGRTNSPLHFGNGTRLTVT.

This clone was detected only a few times. A read error may account for a junction end that differs from germline. The V and J genes are TRBV7-3 and TRBJ2-2, with D possibly matching TRBD2 (7 bases). Germline CDR1 and CDR2: SGHTA and FQGTGA. The CDR3 loop spans 19 amino acids. As DNA, the CDR3 is TGTGCCAGCAGCCCCCAGGGAGGGACCGGGACAATGAACATCGGGGAGCTGTTTTTT. It specifies CASSPQGGTGTMNIGELFF.

This clone was seen a single time. This chain connects TRBV5-4 to TRBJ2-7; 9 bases match TRBD1. Looked up from germline, CDR1 is SGHNT and CDR2 is YYREEE (reference sequence). J gave up 3 bases and V 4 bases, and 5 bases lay outside the gene matches. CDR3 length equals 14 residues. The CDR3 DNA reads TGTGCCAGCAGCCCGGGACAGGGAGTCTACGAGCAGTACTTC. Its protein product is CASSPGQGVYEQYF.

This chain connects TRBV11-3 to TRBJ2-3; D is possibly TRBD1 (5 bases). Trimming removed 1 base at V and 0 bases at J, with 8 bases between. The CDR3 contains 15 residues. Germline V gives CDR1 SGHNT, CDR2 YENEEA. CDR3 region: CASSLGQQSTDTQYF. CDR3 nucleotides: TGTGCCAGCAGCTTAGGACAGCAAAGCACAGATACGCAGTATTTT.

This chain uses TRBV7-2 with TRBJ2-1; 16 bases map to TRBD2. The CDR3 contains 17 residues. Germline V CDR1 and CDR2: SGHTA, FQGNSA. The junction had 9 bases not matched to a gene; V was cut back by 5 bases and J by 8 bases. The CDR3 here is CTSSPPGLAGGPHEQFF. CDR3 sequence (DNA): TGTACCAGCAGCCCCCCGGGACTAGCGGGAGGGCCGCATGAGCAGTTCTTC.

The chain couples TRBV19 to TRBJ2-5, with D maybe TRBD1 (6 bases). With 0 bases removed from V and 5 bases from J, the gap between germline ends came to 7 bases. CDR1 and CDR2 from the germline V gene are LNHDA and SQIVND (reference sequence). The CDR3 is 13 residues long. CDR3 in amino acids: CASSIERGETQYF. The CDR3 DNA follows: TGTGCCAGTAGTATAGAGAGGGGGGAGACCCAGTACTTC.

The V gene is TRBV9, the J gene TRBJ2-3; 10 nucleotides line up with TRBD2. The CDR3 runs to 13 residues. CDR1 and CDR2 from the germline V gene are SGDLS and YYNGEE. V lost 5 bases to trimming and J lost 7 bases; unmatched junction nucleotides: 4. CDR3 sequence reads: CASRGTSAHTQYF. CDR3 in DNA: TGTGCCAGCAGAGGGACTAGCGCACATACGCAGTATTTT.

This chain uses TRBV4-2 with TRBJ2-3, with 12 bases aligning to TRBD2. The V gene end was trimmed by 4 bases and the J gene end by 5 bases; junction bases not matched to a gene: 7. The germline CDR1 and CDR2 sequences are LGHNA and YNFKEQ. The CDR3 consists of 16 residues. The CDR3 DNA sequence: TGTGCCAGCAGCCTATCTAGCGGGGGGGCCAAAGATACGCAGTATTTT. Translated: CASSLSSGGAKDTQYF.

The genes are TRBV29-1 and TRBJ1-2; no definite D call. The V gene lost 2 bases and the J gene lost 2 bases, with 9 bases spanning the gap. Per the germline V gene, CDR1 is SQVTM and CDR2 is ANQGSEA. This CDR3 is 13 amino acids long. This CDR3 reads CSVEKQRNYGYTF. In nucleotides, the CDR3 is TGCAGCGTTGAAAAGCAGAGGAACTATGGCTACACCTTC.

The genes are TRBV19 and TRBJ2-2; D perhaps matches TRBD1 (5 bases). With 7 bases removed from V and 6 bases from J, the gap between germline ends came to 12 bases. CDR1 and CDR2 from the germline V gene are LNHDA and SQIVND (reference sequence). This CDR3 spans 13 amino acids. CDR3 residues: CASTLLGAGELFF. The DNA for the CDR3 is TGTGCCAGTACCCTATTAGGGGCCGGGGAGCTGTTTTTT.

The genes are TRBV10-3 and TRBJ2-5; the D gene is possibly TRBD1 (6 bases). The CDR3 has 13 residues. CDR1 and CDR2 from the germline V gene are ENHRY and SYGVKD. V lost 8 bases and J lost 5, with 15 bases in between. CDR3 coding DNA: TGTGCCATCGGGGTACAGGGCACGGAGACCCAGTACTTC. As protein: CAIGVQGTETQYF.

The chain employs TRBV7-2 and TRBJ2-5; D possibly corresponds to TRBD1 (5 bases). The J call is in doubt because the DNA end fits TRBJ2-7 better. CDR1 and CDR2 (germline): SGHTA, FQGNSA. The CDR3 has 14 residues. Here the CDR3 DNA reads TGTGCCAGCAGCTTAACCCTGACAGCCTACGAGCAGTACTTC. Translation gives CASSLTLTAYEQYF.

The rearrangement uses TRBV28 and TRBJ1-1; 9 nucleotides align to TRBD1. The CDR3 is 13 amino acids. Trimming removed 8 bases from V and 6 bases from J; junction bases left unmatched: 7. Germline loops: CDR1 MDHEN, CDR2 SYDVKM. The DNA of the CDR3 is TGTGCCAGCGTAGAGACAGGGGGATCTGAAGCTTTCTTT. Its translation: CASVETGGSEAFF.

The V and J genes are TRBV21-1 and TRBJ2-7; the table's D call TRBD2 went unverified against the DNA. TRBV21-1 is labeled a pseudogene. The length of the CDR3 is 16 residues. DNA of the CDR3: TGTGCCAGCAGCGATTGGCCTAGCGCAGCGTCCTACGAGCAGTACTTC. Its translation is CASSDWPSAASYEQYF.

This clone was counted between two and nine times. The V and J genes are TRBV7-2 and TRBJ2-3, with TRBD1 as a possible D gene (6 bases). The germline V and J ends were trimmed by 3 bases and 2 bases, with 12 bases remaining between them. The CDR3 runs to 15 residues. Germline V gene data show CDR1 as SGHTA and CDR2 as FQGNSA. CDR3 nucleotide sequence: TGTGCCAGCAGCTTCAGGGGAAGTAACACAGATACGCAGTATTTT. Amino acids: CASSFRGSNTDTQYF.

This clone occurred a few times. The rearrangement joins TRBV6-1 to TRBJ2-1; 8 bases align to TRBD2. Germline V gene data show CDR1 as MNHNS and CDR2 as SASEGT. The junction had 5 bases not matched to a gene; V was cut back by 8 bases and J by 2 bases. The CDR3 runs to 14 residues. The DNA of the CDR3 is TGTGCCAGCGAGGCTAGCGGGCCCTACAATGAGCAGTTCTTC. As protein: CASEASGPYNEQFF.

The V call is TRBV28, the J call TRBJ2-5; 7 bases agree with TRBD2. The DNA end is a closer match to TRBJ2-7, so the J assignment may be wrong. The CDR3 is made up of 13 amino acids. CDR1 and CDR2 (germline): MDHEN, SYDVKM. DNA of the CDR3: TGTGCCGCCCTCGTCGGGCCTAGCGGCGAGCAGTACTTC. Protein: CAALVGPSGEQYF.

This clone was picked up a small number of times. The J gene is TRBJ2-1, the V gene TRBV5-5, with 13 bases matching TRBD2. The V and J ends lost 6 bases and 0 bases, in that order; junction bases with no gene match: 6. Germline lookup yields CDR1 SGHKS and CDR2 YYEKEE (reference sequence). CDR3 size: 17 residues. The CDR3: CASTRGTSGTSYNEQFF. As DNA, the CDR3 is TGTGCCAGCACCCGCGGGACTAGCGGGACCTCCTACAATGAGCAGTTCTTC.

This sequence joins TRBV15 and TRBJ1-1; possibly TRBD1 for D (6 bases). CDR1 and CDR2 (germline): LNHNV, YYDKDF (reference sequence). The CDR3 totals 17 residues. Trimming took 9 bases from V and 1 from J, leaving 24 bases between them. The DNA for the CDR3 is TGTGCCACTGGAGAGACAGGAATAACTTTAGGGAACACTGAAGCTTTCTTT. This codes for CATGETGITLGNTEAFF.